Each of the 5 T cell receptor beta chains below was sequenced from the same sample in a study of T cell repertoires in cytomegalovirus infection (dated by TCRdb to about 2019). Instrument used: Illumina HiSeq 1500. TCRdb reworked the public reads: Q25 trimming with fastp, MiXCR clone assembly, productive beta chains retained. Rows with a matching CDR3 protein are joined into one entry that keeps the most common DNA and genes. Counted in this sample were around 740,000 distinct CDR3 sequences; 35% of them appeared once. Under 3% of the sample lies in the top ten. Sequenced: PBMCs. The receptors derive from a human donor in good health (CMV status not recorded). Some clones in this sample may be carry-over from other donors' samples.

V usage is TRBV27 and J usage is TRBJ1-2, with 8 bases fitting TRBD1. V lost 5 bases to trimming and J lost 7 bases; unmatched junction nucleotides: 12. This CDR3 comprises 15 residues. Germline CDR1 MNHEY, CDR2 SMNVEV (reference sequence). In DNA, the CDR3 is TGTGCCAGCAGTCGCCGACAGGGGACGGGGGGTGGCTACACCTTC. Its translation is CASSRRQGTGGGYTF.

This clonotype was recorded at least ten times. The J gene is TRBJ1-5, the V gene TRBV27; TRBD1 might be the D (5 bases). CDR3 length: 13 residues. Germline V gene data show CDR1 as MNHEY and CDR2 as SMNVEV (reference sequence). V lost 4 bases, J lost 7 bases, and 11 bases lay in between. CDR3 protein: CASSSGGEQPQHF. As DNA, the CDR3 is TGTGCCAGCAGTTCCGGGGGGGAACAGCCCCAGCATTTT.

The table lists this clonotype with many counts. The V and J genes are TRBV7-2 and TRBJ2-1, with D possibly being TRBD1 (6 bases). CDR1 is SGHTA and CDR2 is FQGNSA in the germline V gene. The CDR3 runs to 11 residues. Trimming stripped 5 bases from V and 15 bases from J, with 14 bases between. For the CDR3, the DNA is TGTGCCAGCAGCCTTAGGACAGTAGGGTTCTTC. It encodes CASSLRTVGFF. Using reference TRBV7-2 and TRBJ2-1 for the parts outside the CDR3, the full variable domain is GAGVSQSPSNKVTEKGKDVELRCDPISGHTALYWYRQSLGQGLEFLIYFQGNSAPDKSGLPSDRFSAERTGGSVSTLTIQRTQQEDSAVYLCASSLRTVGFFGPGTRLTVL.

The chain combines TRBV7-2 with TRBJ1-3; possible D gene TRBD1, 6 bases. V was trimmed by 5 bases and J by 2 bases, leaving 16 bases between them. Germline CDR1 and CDR2: SGHTA and FQGNSA. The CDR3 sequence is 16 residues long. The CDR3 DNA reads TGTGCCAGCAGCATCCCCTCACAGGGTACTGGAAACACCATATATTTT. Encoded protein: CASSIPSQGTGNTIYF.

This clonotype was seen only a few times. The chain joins TRBV11-2 to TRBJ2-3, with D tentatively TRBD2 (6 bases). V was pared by 5 bases and J by 0 bases, with 12 bases between. Germline loops: CDR1 SGHAT, CDR2 FQNNGV. This CDR3 spans 15 amino acids. CDR3 nucleotide sequence: TGTGCCAGCAGCCCCCGGGAGTTAAGCACAGATACGCAGTATTTT. Translation gives CASSPRELSTDTQYF.